This T cell receptor beta chain was documented in a study of early T cells in non-severe SARS-CoV-2 infection. Study-wide background: Alpha and beta chains were unpaired, from unsorted whole-blood bulk RNA. Study results and caveats: There was a bias toward anti-spike CD8 responses in VDJdb matching, which missed private and CD4 specificities.

A word on this clonotype: Antigen: not known.

CDR1 is SGHAT and CDR2 is FQNNGV in the germline V gene. Trimming at V came to 3 bases and at J to 10 bases, leaving 5 bases not matched to a gene. The CDR3 sequence is 13 residues long. Individual cDNA molecules received unique molecular identifiers during library preparation. TCRdb re-called the 5' RACE reads with MiXCR, one entry per CDR3 protein. The table shows approximately 76,000 distinct CDR3 sequences, with about 12% occurring only once. The rearrangement uses TRBV11-2 and TRBJ2-1, with TRBD1 identical over 8 bases. Sequencing used whole blood. The receptor was derived from an adult who was a healthcare worker with PCR-confirmed SARS-CoV-2 infection or an uninfected control (not recorded which). CDR3 loop: CASSFGQGREQFF. CDR3 bases: TGTGCCAGCAGCTTCGGACAGGGTCGGGAGCAGTTCTTC.